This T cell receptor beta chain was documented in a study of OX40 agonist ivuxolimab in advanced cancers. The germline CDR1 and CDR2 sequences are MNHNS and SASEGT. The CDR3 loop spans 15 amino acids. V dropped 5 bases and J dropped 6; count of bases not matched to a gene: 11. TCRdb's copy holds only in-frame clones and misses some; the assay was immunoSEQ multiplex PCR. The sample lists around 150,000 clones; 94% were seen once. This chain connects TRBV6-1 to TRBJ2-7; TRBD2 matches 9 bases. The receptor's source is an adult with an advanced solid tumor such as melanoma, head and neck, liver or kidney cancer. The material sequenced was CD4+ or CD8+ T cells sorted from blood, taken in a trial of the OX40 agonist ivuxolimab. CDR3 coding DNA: TGTGCCAGCAGTTTTGTAGCGGGAGTAGGAAGCGAGCAGTACTTC. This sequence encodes CASSFVAGVGSEQYF.